The clone carrying this T cell receptor (beta chain) was observed a handful of times. Its cognate antigen is unknown. At the DNA level, this CDR3 is encoded by other sequences in the same sample as well. The data are from a study of shared clonotypes between healthy human individuals. Findings of the study overall: Non-shared clonotypes had lower generation probabilities than clonotypes shared by all four sorted-subset donors.

In germline, CDR1 is GTSNPN, CDR2 SVGIG (reference sequence). CDR3 size: 14 residues. The ends were cut back, 5 bases at V and 2 bases at J, with 15 bases in the middle. Libraries were prepared by immunoSEQ multiplex PCR; TCRdb keeps only in-frame clonotypes and omits some of them. The sample lists some 240,000 clones; 50% to 80% were seen once. This clonotype was obtained from a man aged 25 to 45 in good health. The chain recombines TRBV30 with TRBJ1-2; D perhaps matches TRBD1 (5 bases). The specimen sequenced was memory CD4+ T cells sorted from blood. Subset reported: CD45RA-negative fraction. CDR3 sequence: CAWSPDSTNYGYTF. In DNA, the CDR3 is TGTGCCTGGTCCCCCGACAGCACGAACTATGGCTACACCTTC. Full variable domain (missing parts from reference TRBV30 and TRBJ1-2): SQTIHQWPATLVQPVGSPLSLECTVEGTSNPNLYWYRQAAGRGLQLLFYSVGIGQISSEVPQNLSASRPQDRQFILSSKKLLLSDSGFYLCAWSPDSTNYGYTFGSGTRLTVV.